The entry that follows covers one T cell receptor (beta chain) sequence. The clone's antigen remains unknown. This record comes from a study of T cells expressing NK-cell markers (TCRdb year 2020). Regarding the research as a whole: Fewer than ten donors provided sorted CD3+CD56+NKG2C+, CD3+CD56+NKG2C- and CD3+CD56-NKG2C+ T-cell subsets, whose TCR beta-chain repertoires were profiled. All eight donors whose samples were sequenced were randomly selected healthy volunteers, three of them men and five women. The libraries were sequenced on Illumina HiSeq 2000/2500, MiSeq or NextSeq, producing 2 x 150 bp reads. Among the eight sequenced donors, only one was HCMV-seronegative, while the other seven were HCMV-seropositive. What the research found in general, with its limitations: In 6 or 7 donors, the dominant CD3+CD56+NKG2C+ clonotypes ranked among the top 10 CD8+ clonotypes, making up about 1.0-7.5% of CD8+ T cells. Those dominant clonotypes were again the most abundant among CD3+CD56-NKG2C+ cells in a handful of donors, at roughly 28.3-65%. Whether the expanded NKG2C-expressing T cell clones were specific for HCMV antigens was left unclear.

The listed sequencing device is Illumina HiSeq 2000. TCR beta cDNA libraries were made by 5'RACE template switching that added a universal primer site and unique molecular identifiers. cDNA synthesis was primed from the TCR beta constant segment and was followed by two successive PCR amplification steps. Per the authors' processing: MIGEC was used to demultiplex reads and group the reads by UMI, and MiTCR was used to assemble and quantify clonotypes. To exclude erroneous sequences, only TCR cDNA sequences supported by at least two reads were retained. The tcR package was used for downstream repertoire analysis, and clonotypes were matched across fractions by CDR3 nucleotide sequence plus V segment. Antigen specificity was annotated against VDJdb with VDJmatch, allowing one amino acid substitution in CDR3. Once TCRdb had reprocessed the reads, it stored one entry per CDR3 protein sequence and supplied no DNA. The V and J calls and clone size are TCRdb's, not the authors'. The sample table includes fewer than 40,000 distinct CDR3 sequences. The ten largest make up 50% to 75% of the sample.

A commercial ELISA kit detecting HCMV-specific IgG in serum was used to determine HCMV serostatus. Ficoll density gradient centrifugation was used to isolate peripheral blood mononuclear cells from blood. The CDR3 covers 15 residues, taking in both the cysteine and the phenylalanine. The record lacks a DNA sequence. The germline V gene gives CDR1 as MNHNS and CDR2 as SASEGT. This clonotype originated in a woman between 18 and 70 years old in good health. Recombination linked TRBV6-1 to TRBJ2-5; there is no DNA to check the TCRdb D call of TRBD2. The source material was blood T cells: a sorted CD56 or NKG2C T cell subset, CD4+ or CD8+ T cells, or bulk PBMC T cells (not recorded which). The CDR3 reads CASTLIAGGLETQYF.